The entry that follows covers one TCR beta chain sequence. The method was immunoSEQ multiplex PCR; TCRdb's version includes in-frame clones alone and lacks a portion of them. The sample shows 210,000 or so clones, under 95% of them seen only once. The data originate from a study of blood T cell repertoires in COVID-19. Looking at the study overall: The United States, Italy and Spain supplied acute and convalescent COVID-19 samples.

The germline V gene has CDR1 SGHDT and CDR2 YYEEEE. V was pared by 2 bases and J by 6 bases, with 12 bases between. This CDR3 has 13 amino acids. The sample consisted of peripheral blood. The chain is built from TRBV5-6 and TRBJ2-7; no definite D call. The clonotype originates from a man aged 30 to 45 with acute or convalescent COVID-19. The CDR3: CASSFLTTVEQYF. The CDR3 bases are TGTGCCAGCAGCTTCTTAACCACGGTCGAGCAGTACTTC.